This T cell receptor (beta chain) stems from a study of T-cell memory formation after mild COVID-19. The CDR3 length is 16 residues. V lost 3 bases, J lost 0 bases, and 12 bases lay in between. The sample holds a few counts of this clonotype. Its specificity is unknown. The study's findings and limits: Clones contracting over day 15 to 85 were CD4/CD8 balanced, with later expanders leaning CD4+.

MiXCR, applied by TCRdb to the 5' RACE reads, yields one record per CDR3 protein. The sample yields around 83,000 distinct CDR3 sequences, nearly 25% seen once. Input material: PBMCs or a T cell subset sorted from them (not recorded which). The V call is TRBV12-3 or TRBV12-4, the J call TRBJ1-3; D is undetermined. The clonotype originates from a man aged 18 to 29 who had mild COVID-19 (a few samples of this study predate the infection). Cell type and time point are not known. DNA of the CDR3: TGTGCCAGCAGTTTCGTAGGCGGAGGCTCTGGAAACACCATATATTTT. This codes for CASSFVGGGSGNTIYF.